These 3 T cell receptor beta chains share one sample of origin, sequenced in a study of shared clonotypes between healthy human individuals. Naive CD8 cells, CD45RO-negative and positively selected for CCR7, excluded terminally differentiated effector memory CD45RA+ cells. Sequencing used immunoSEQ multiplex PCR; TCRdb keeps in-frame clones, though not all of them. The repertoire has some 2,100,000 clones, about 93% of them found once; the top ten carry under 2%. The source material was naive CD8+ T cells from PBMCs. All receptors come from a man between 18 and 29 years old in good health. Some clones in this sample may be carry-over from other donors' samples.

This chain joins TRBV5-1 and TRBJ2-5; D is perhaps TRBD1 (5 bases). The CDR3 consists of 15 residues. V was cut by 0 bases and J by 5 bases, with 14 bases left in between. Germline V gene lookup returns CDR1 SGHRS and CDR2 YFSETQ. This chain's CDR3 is CASSLESPHRETQYF. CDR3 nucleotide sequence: TGCGCCAGCAGCTTGGAAAGCCCACACAGGGAGACCCAGTACTTC. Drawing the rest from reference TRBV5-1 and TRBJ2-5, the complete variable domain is KAGVTQTPRYLIKTRGQQVTLSCSPISGHRSVSWYQQTPGQGLQFLFEYFSETQRNKGNFPGRFSGRQFSNSRSEMNVSTLELGDSALYLCASSLESPHRETQYFGPGTRLLVL.

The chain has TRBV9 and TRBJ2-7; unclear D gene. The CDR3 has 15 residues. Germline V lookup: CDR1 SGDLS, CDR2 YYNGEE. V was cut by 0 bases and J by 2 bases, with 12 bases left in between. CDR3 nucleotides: TGTGCCAGCAGCGTAGCTGCGGCTACCACCTACGAGCAGTACTTC. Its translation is CASSVAAATTYEQYF.

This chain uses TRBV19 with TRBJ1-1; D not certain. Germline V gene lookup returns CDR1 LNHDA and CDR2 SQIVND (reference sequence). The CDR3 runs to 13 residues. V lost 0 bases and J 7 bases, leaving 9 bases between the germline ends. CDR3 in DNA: TGTGCCAGTAGTATAGACCCAGTCCTTGAAGCTTTCTTT. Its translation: CASSIDPVLEAFF.